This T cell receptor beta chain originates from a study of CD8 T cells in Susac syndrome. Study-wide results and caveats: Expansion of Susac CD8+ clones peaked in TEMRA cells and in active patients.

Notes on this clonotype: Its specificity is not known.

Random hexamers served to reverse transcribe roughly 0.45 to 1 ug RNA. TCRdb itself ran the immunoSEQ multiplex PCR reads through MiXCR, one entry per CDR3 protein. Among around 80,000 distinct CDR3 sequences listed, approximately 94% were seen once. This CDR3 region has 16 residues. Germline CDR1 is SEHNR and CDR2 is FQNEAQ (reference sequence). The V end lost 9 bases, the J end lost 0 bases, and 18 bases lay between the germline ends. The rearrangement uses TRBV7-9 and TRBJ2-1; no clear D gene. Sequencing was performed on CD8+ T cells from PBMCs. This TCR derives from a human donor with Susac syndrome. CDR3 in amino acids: CASRKGGTSSYNEQFF. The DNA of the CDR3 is TGTGCCAGTAGGAAGGGTGGAACGAGCTCCTACAATGAGCAGTTCTTC.